This TCR gamma chain derives from a study of Vδ1+ human thymocytes. The study, taken as a whole, reports: In the thymus, TRG and TRD repertoires looked highly polyclonal with Gaussian CDR3 lengths. TRG sequences recurred across donors, whereas TRD sequences stayed essentially private. Unlike peripheral blood Vdelta1+ controls, thymic delta-chain sequences included approximately 21% Vdelta2 and few Vdelta3.

Extracted RNA was reverse transcribed into cDNA. The CDR3 regions were amplified by multiplex PCR from V-gene primers to a constant-region primer. TCRdb processed the multiplex PCR reads again with the CATT caller. The sample shows about 22,000 gamma-chain clones, about 13% of them seen only once. J gave up 6 bases and V 6 bases, and 14 bases lay outside the gene matches. The length of the CDR3 is 14 residues. Germline V CDR1 and CDR2: VINAFY, YDVSNSKD. The sorted cells were CD3+ Vdelta1+ Vdelta2- thymocytes from alphabeta-depleted thymus. Purity of the sorted Vdelta1+ thymocytes ranged from roughly 98% to 99.6%. This clone was detected only a few times. Its target is not known.

The sequence was obtained from a child under two years old who had congenital heart surgery. V gene TRGV5 combines with J gene TRGJ1 or TRGJ2. Sequenced material: Vdelta1+ gamma-delta thymocytes from the thymus. Regarding subset: FACS-sorted CD3+ TCRalphabeta- TCRVdelta1+ TCRVdelta2- thymocytes. The CDR3 spells CATWYPRGRYKKLF. CDR3 sequence (DNA): TGTGCCACCTGGTACCCCAGAGGTCGTTATAAGAAACTCTTT.